This T cell receptor (beta chain) was profiled in a study of blood T cell repertoires in COVID-19. Whole-study context: Samples representing acute and convalescent COVID-19 were sourced from the United States, Italy and Spain. Nucleic acid was either cDNA or gDNA, and it came from T cells, B-cell-depleted T cells, or PBMCs.

The authors' processing: Using reference gene primer amplification, nucleated cell counts were estimated. Produced via immunoSEQ multiplex PCR; TCRdb's table is partial and in-frame only. From that table come the V and J calls and clone size; the DNA was used to work out D and trimming. This table has around 250,000 clones, roughly 89% appearing once. This CDR3 region has 15 residues. CDR1 and CDR2 from the germline V gene are GTSNPN and SVGIG (reference sequence). V dropped 0 bases and J dropped 2 bases, with 13 bases sitting between them. This receptor was taken from a woman aged 25 to 39 with active or convalescent COVID-19. The material sequenced was peripheral blood. This chain joins TRBV30 and TRBJ1-2, with D perhaps TRBD1 (5 bases). CDR3 in DNA: TGTGCCTGGAGTGTACCGACAGCTCTAAACTATGGCTACACCTTC. Encoded protein: CAWSVPTALNYGYTF. Using reference TRBV30 and TRBJ1-2 for the parts outside the CDR3, the full variable domain is SQTIHQWPATLVQPVGSPLSLECTVEGTSNPNLYWYRQAAGRGLQLLFYSVGIGQISSEVPQNLSASRPQDRQFILSSKKLLLSDSGFYLCAWSVPTALNYGYTFGSGTRLTVV.